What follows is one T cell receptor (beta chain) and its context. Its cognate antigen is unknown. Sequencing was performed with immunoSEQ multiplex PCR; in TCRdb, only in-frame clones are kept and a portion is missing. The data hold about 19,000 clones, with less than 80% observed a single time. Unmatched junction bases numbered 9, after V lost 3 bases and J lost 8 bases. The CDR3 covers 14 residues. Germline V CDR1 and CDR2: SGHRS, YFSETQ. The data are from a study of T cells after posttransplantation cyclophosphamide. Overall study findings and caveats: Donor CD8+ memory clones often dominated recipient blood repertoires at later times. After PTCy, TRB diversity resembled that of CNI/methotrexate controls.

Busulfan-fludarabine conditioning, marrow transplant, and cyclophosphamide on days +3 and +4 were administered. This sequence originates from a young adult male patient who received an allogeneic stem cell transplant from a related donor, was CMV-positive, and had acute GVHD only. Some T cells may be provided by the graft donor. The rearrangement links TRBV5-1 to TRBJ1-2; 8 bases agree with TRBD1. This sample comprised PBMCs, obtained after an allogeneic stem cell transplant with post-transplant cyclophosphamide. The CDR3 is CASSYGQGGIGYTF. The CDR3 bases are TGCGCCAGCAGCTACGGACAGGGTGGGATAGGCTACACCTTC.